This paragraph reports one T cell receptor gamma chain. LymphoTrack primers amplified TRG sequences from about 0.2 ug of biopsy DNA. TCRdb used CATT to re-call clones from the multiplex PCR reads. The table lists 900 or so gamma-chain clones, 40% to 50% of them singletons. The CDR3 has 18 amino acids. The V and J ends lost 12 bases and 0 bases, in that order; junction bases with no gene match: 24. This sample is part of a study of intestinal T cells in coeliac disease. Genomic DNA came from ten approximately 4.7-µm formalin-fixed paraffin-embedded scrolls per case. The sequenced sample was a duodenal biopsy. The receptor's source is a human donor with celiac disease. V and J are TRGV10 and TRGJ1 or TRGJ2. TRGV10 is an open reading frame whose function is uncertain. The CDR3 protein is CAAVGSPTEVPNYYKKLF. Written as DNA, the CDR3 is TGTGCTGCCGTGGGATCCCCGACAGAGGTACCGAATTATTATAAGAAACTCTTT.